The rows below give T cell receptor beta chains drawn from one sample of a study of beta chain features in type 1 diabetes. Sequencing was performed with immunoSEQ multiplex PCR; in TCRdb, only in-frame clones are kept and a portion is missing. The sample consists of about 240,000 clones, 27% of them appearing once. Sequencing was performed on central memory CD4+ T cells from blood. The source of these receptors is a man aged 30 to 39 in good health. CDR3s include the opening cysteine and the closing phenylalanine or tryptophan. Fields, in order: D gene, clone size, J gene, V gene, CDR3 DNA, CDR3 protein. A D gene is named only where the DNA matches it firmly. Clone size, where shown, is once, few, many, or a class for clones that have expanded.

NA few TRBJ2-4 TRBV30 TGTGCCTGGAGTTTACGGAAAAACATTCAGTACTTC CAWSLRKNIQYF
NA NA TRBJ2-1 TRBV25-1 TGTGCCAGCAGTGATACCTCGGGCGCCTACAATGAGCAGTTCTTC CASSDTSGAYNEQFF
NA few TRBJ1-3 TRBV7-9 TGTGCCAGCAGCTTAGCGCTGAATCGGGGGACTGGAAACACCATATATTTT CASSLALNRGTGNTIYF
NA NA TRBJ2-5 TRBV6-1 TGTGCCAGCAGTAATCGGACCTGGTACCAAGAGACCCAGTACTTC CASSNRTWYQETQYF
NA NA TRBJ1-1 TRBV12-5 TGTGCTAGTGGTTTGATGGTAAACACTGAAGCTTTCTTT CASGLMVNTEAFF
NA few TRBJ1-1 TRBV27 TGTGCCAGCAGTTTACTGGCAAGACAGACCGAAGCTTTCTTT CASSLLARQTEAFF
TRBD2 NA TRBJ2-3 TRBV2 TGTGCCAGCAGAGAAGCGGGGGGCTTAGATACGCAGTATTTT CASREAGGLDTQYF
TRBD1 NA TRBJ2-7 TRBV10-3 TGTGCCATCAGCTCCTGGGGGACAGGGGGAGACGAGCAGTACTTC CAISSWGTGGDEQYF
NA many TRBJ1-2 TRBV27 TGTGCCAGCAGACGGACAGTAAACTACACCTTC CASRRTVNYTF
TRBD1 NA TRBJ1-2 TRBV7-2 TGTGCCAGCAGCTCTAGTCCGGGACAGGCTAACTATGGCTACACCTTC CASSSSPGQANYGYTF
TRBD2 many TRBJ2-1 TRBV7-2 TGTGCCAGCAGGCGGACTAGCGGGATGGATGAGCAGTTCTTC CASRRTSGMDEQFF